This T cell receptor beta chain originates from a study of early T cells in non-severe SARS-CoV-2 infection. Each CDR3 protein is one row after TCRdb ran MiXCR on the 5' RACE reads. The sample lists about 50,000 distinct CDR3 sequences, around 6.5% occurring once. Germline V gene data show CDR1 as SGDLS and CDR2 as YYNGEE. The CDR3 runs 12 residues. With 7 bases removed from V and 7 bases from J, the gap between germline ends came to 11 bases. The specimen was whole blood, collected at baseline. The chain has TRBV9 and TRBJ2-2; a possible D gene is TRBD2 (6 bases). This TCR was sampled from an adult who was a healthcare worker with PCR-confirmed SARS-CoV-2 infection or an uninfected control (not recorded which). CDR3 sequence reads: CASATSFGELFF. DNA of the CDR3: TGTGCCAGCGCTACTAGCTTCGGGGAGCTGTTTTTT.